Sequencing of this T cell receptor beta chain was carried out in a study of cytomegalovirus exposure and HLA in healthy donors. Notes on this clone: Its antigen is as yet unknown.

60 Vbeta and 13 Jbeta primers were used in PCR. Here immunoSEQ multiplex PCR was the method, and the copy in TCRdb shows in-frame clones only, minus some. The sample contains roughly 120,000 clones, more than 60% of which appear only once. Study results and caveats: The productive fraction for most TCR beta V segments was about 90% or about 30% in an earlier analysis.

Trimming stripped 1 base from V and 4 bases from J, with 14 bases between. This CDR3 is 16 amino acids long. Germline CDR1 SGDLS, CDR2 YYNGEE. This sequence originates from a woman in her 40s in good health and CMV-seronegative. Material: PBMCs. The chain recombines TRBV9 with TRBJ2-2; the D gene is possibly TRBD2 (5 bases). The CDR3 sequence is CASSVLARGSTGELFF. In DNA form, the CDR3 reads TGTGCCAGCAGCGTACTCGCCCGGGGAAGCACCGGGGAGCTGTTTTTT.